This is a list of T cell receptor beta chains from one sample in a study of CD8+ T cells in alopecia areata. Generated by immunoSEQ multiplex PCR, the TCRdb table keeps only in-frame clones and is missing some. The sample consists of some 200,000 clones, approximately 60% of them appearing once. The sample consisted of CD8+ T cells sorted from blood. The receptor source for this set is a human donor in good health. Each CDR3 is given with its conserved first and last residue. The D gene is left open where the match is weak. Clone size, where shown, is once, few, many, or a class for clones that have expanded.

clone size,V gene,D gene,J gene,CDR3 protein,CDR3 DNA
.,TRBV27,TRBD1,TRBJ2-5,CASSSRGWETQYF,TGTGCCAGCAGTTCCAGGGGGTGGGAGACCCAGTACTTC
few,TRBV4-1,.,TRBJ2-5,CASSPGVLETQYF,TGCGCCAGCAGCCCTGGAGTGTTGGAGACCCAGTACTTC
.,TRBV30,TRBD2,TRBJ2-1,CACRAGAYNEQFF,TGTGCCTGTAGGGCGGGAGCCTACAATGAGCAGTTCTTC
.,TRBV10-2,TRBD1,TRBJ1-6,CASKDRSYNSPLHF,TGCGCCAGCAAGGACAGGAGCTATAATTCACCCCTCCACTTT
.,TRBV27,.,TRBJ1-5,CASSLSAGFGNQPQHF,TGTGCCAGCAGTTTATCGGCAGGTTTCGGCAATCAGCCCCAGCATTTT
once,TRBV7-6,.,TRBJ2-5,CASSTGLGETQYF,TGTGCCAGCAGTACAGGGCTGGGGGAGACCCAGTACTTC
.,TRBV18,TRBD2,TRBJ2-3,CASSPGETSGDTQYF,TGTGCCAGCTCACCAGGGGAGACTAGCGGAGATACGCAGTATTTT
.,TRBV13,.,TRBJ2-7,CASRQGVFTEQYF,TGTGCCAGCAGGCAGGGAGTGTTCACCGAGCAGTACTTC
few,TRBV28,TRBD1,TRBJ2-7,CASRKDRETYEQYF,TGTGCCAGCAGGAAGGACAGGGAAACCTACGAGCAGTACTTC
.,TRBV29-1,.,TRBJ1-2,CSVGTRTGYTF,TGCAGCGTTGGGACACGCACAGGCTACACCTTC
few,TRBV9,TRBD2,TRBJ2-5,CASATSGGAGETQYF,TGTGCCAGCGCAACTAGCGGGGGGGCTGGGGAGACCCAGTACTTC
.,TRBV29-1,TRBD1,TRBJ1-1,CSVEEDRGLPTEAFF,TGCAGCGTTGAGGAGGACAGGGGGTTACCCACTGAAGCTTTCTTT
few,TRBV13,.,TRBJ2-2,CASSQRTVGTGELFF,TGTGCCAGCAGCCAGCGGACAGTTGGCACCGGGGAGCTGTTTTTT
.,TRBV6-5,TRBD1,TRBJ1-2,CASSYSRTGGYGYTF,TGTGCCAGCAGTTACTCCAGGACAGGGGGCTATGGCTACACCTTC
.,TRBV29-1,.,TRBJ2-3,CSVEGEAQYF,TGCAGCGTTGAGGGGGAAGCCCAGTATTTT
.,TRBV7-9,.,TRBJ1-5,CASSLLGERNQPQHF,TGTGCCAGCAGCTTATTAGGGGAGCGAAATCAGCCCCAGCATTTT
few,TRBV29-1,.,TRBJ2-5,CSVEEDPGWGETQYF,TGCAGCGTTGAAGAAGACCCAGGGTGGGGGGAGACCCAGTACTTC
.,TRBV6-5,.,TRBJ2-6,CASSSGWASGANVLTF,TGTGCCAGCAGTTCCGGCTGGGCCTCTGGGGCCAACGTCCTGACTTTC
.,TRBV25-1,.,TRBJ2-1,CASSEADEQFF,TGTGCCAGCAGTGAAGCGGATGAGCAGTTCTTC
.,TRBV6-1,TRBD1,TRBJ1-3,CASSLGTAGNTIYF,TGTGCCAGCAGCCTCGGGACAGCGGGAAACACCATATATTTT
.,TRBV27,TRBD1,TRBJ1-6,CASSSRTGYGSPLHF,TGTGCCAGCAGTTCCAGGACAGGGTACGGGTCACCCCTCCACTTT
.,TRBV4-1,TRBD2,TRBJ2-5,CASSQTSGGLKTQYF,TGCGCCAGCAGCCAAACTAGCGGGGGCCTCAAGACCCAGTACTTC
few,TRBV2,TRBD2,TRBJ2-5,CASNAGVNPEETQYF,TGTGCCAGCAACGCGGGGGTTAACCCCGAAGAGACCCAGTACTTC
.,TRBV6-5,.,TRBJ1-1,CASSYGQLGEAFF,TGTGCCAGCAGTTATGGACAGCTAGGTGAAGCTTTCTTT
.,TRBV27,.,TRBJ2-6,CASRGIGTVMGANVLTF,TGTGCCAGCAGAGGAATCGGGACGGTTATGGGGGCCAACGTCCTGACTTTC
.,TRBV4-1,.,TRBJ2-3,CASSQDLGADTQYF,TGCGCCAGCAGCCAAGATCTAGGGGCAGATACGCAGTATTTT
.,TRBV7-8,.,TRBJ2-6,CASSPDPLVANVLTF,TGTGCCAGCAGCCCGGACCCCCTTGTGGCCAACGTCCTGACTTTC
.,TRBV25-1,.,TRBJ1-1,CASSGGRREAFF,TGTGCCAGCAGTGGGGGTCGCAGGGAAGCTTTCTTT
.,TRBV27,.,TRBJ2-3,CASSLAYGGETDTQYF,TGTGCCAGCAGCCTGGCTTACGGCGGGGAGACAGATACGCAGTATTTT
.,TRBV5-6,.,TRBJ2-6,CASSPRGRVLTF,TGTGCCAGCAGCCCACGGGGACGGGTCCTGACTTTC
once,TRBV7-6,.,TRBJ2-3,CASSDRDKDTQYF,TGTGCCAGCAGCGACCGGGACAAAGATACGCAGTATTTT
.,TRBV5-1,.,TRBJ2-7,CASSFGGGGYEQYF,TGCGCCAGCAGCTTTGGGGGCGGGGGCTACGAGCAGTACTTC
.,TRBV29-1,.,TRBJ1-2,CSVEQGYTF,TGCAGCGTTGAACAGGGCTACACCTTC
.,TRBV13,TRBD1,TRBJ2-5,CASSWSRDSQGETQYF,TGTGCCAGCAGCTGGAGCCGGGACAGCCAAGGGGAGACCCAGTACTTC
.,TRBV29-1,.,TRBJ2-7,CSVGTTYEQYF,TGCAGCGTCGGGACAACCTACGAGCAGTACTTC
.,TRBV6-6,.,TRBJ2-3,CASSYSPDPSTDTQYF,TGTGCCAGCAGTTACTCGCCGGACCCTAGCACAGATACGCAGTATTTT
.,TRBV29-1,TRBD1,TRBJ1-2,CSVEGGDRARGYTF,TGCAGCGTTGAAGGAGGGGACAGGGCTCGGGGCTACACCTTC
.,TRBV5-1,.,TRBJ2-7,CASSLRPRSSYEQYF,TGCGCCAGCAGCTTGCGTCCCAGAAGCTCCTACGAGCAGTACTTC
few,TRBV6-5,.,TRBJ1-2,CASSSDGLYGYTF,TGTGCCAGCAGCTCGGACGGACTCTATGGCTACACCTTC
few,TRBV4-1,.,TRBJ2-5,CASSQASHGETQYF,TGCGCCAGCAGCCAAGCTTCCCACGGGGAGACCCAGTACTTC
.,TRBV7-2,.,TRBJ1-2,CASKLPIHYGYTF,TGTGCCAGTAAGCTGCCTATTCACTATGGCTACACCTTC